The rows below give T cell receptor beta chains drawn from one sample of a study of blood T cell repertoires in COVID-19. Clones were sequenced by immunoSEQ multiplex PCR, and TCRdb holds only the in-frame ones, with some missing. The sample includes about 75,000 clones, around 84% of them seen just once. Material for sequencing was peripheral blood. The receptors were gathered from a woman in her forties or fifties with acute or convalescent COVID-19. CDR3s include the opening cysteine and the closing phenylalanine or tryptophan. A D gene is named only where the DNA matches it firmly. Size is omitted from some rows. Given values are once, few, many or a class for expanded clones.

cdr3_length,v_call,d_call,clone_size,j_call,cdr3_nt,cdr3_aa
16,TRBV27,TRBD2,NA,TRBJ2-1,TGTGCCAGCAGTTTATTTGGCGGGAGCCTGGGCAATGAGCAGTTCTTC,CASSLFGGSLGNEQFF
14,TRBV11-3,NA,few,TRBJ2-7,TGTGCCAGCAGCTTAGGCAGGACTTCCTACGAGCAGTACTTC,CASSLGRTSYEQYF
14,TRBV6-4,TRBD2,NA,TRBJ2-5,TGTGCCACCACAACCGGCGGGAGAAGGGAGACCCAGTACTTC,CATTTGGRRETQYF
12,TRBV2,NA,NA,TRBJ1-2,TGTGCCAGCAGTGAGAGGGGGAGCGGCTACACCTTC,CASSERGSGYTF
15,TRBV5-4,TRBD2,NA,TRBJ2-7,TGTGCCAGCAGGTTTAGCGGGAGCCCCTCCTACGAGCAGTACTTC,CASRFSGSPSYEQYF
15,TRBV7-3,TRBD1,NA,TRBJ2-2,TGTGCCAGCAGATCGGACAGGGTGGGCACCGGGGAGCTGTTTTTT,CASRSDRVGTGELFF
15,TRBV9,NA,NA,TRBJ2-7,TGTGCCAGCAGCGTAGGTACAGGGCCTACCTACGAGCAGTACTTC,CASSVGTGPTYEQYF
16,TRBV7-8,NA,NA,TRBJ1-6,TGTGCCAGCATCCCCGCGGGGCGCCTGGTGGGGTCACCCCTCCACTTT,CASIPAGRLVGSPLHF
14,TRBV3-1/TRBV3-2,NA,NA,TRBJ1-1,TGTGCCAGCAGCCAAGAAGCCATGAACACTGAAGCTTTCTTT,CASSQEAMNTEAFF
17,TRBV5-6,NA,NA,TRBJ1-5,TGTGCCAGCAGCCTACCTAGCCCGGACGACCCCAATCAGCCCCAGCATTTT,CASSLPSPDDPNQPQHF
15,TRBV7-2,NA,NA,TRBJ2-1,TGTGCCAGCAGCTTACTCGGGGGAGGTATATATGAGCAGTTCTTC,CASSLLGGGIYEQFF
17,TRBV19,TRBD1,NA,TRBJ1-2,TGTGCCAGTAGTTTCATGGACAGGGGCGCATGGGACTCTGGCTACACCTTC,CASSFMDRGAWDSGYTF
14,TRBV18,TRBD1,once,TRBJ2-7,TGTGCCAGCTCACCCGGGACAGGGGGAGACGAGCAGTACTTC,CASSPGTGGDEQYF
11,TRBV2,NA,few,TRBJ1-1,TGTGCCAGCAGTGAACTTTTTGAAGCTTTCTTT,CASSELFEAFF